These 3 T cell receptor beta chains share one sample of origin, sequenced in a study of blood T cell repertoires in COVID-19. This table comes from immunoSEQ multiplex PCR, and its TCRdb copy is limited to in-frame clones, with some not included. The sample contains over 200,000 clones, about 88% of which appear only once. The sample consisted of PBMCs or T cells enriched from blood (not recorded which). These receptor sequences come from a woman aged 25 to 39 who had been exposed to COVID-19.

The CDR3 bases are TGTGCCAGCAGCTTAGAATCCGGGTTCCAAGTCGAGACCCAGTACTTC. It translates to CASSLESGFQVETQYF. The chain couples TRBV11-2 to TRBJ2-5; unclear D gene. Germline CDR1 reads SGHAT; CDR2 reads FQNNGV. Between the trimmed V and J ends, which lost 0 bases and 5 bases, there was a span of 16 bases. The CDR3 is 16 residues long.

The CDR3: CASSWRLAQVQETQYF. In DNA, the CDR3 is TGTGCCAGCAGCTGGAGACTAGCCCAAGTCCAAGAGACCCAGTACTTC. The rearrangement links TRBV7-2 to TRBJ2-5; 7 nucleotides line up with TRBD2. The ends lost 4 bases at V and 1 base at J; junction bases unmatched: 9. The CDR3 runs 16 residues. The V gene's germline CDR1 is SGHTA and CDR2 FQGNSA.

V and J are TRBV20-1 and TRBJ2-2; 8 bases are shared with TRBD2. Trimming took 3 bases from V and 1 from J; bases not matched to a gene: 7. CDR3 length equals 16 residues. Per the germline V gene, CDR1 is DFQATT and CDR2 is SNEGSKA (reference sequence). The CDR3 spells CSASSLAGGNTGELFF. CDR3 DNA sequence: TGCAGTGCTAGTTCCCTGGCGGGGGGGAACACCGGGGAGCTGTTTTTT.